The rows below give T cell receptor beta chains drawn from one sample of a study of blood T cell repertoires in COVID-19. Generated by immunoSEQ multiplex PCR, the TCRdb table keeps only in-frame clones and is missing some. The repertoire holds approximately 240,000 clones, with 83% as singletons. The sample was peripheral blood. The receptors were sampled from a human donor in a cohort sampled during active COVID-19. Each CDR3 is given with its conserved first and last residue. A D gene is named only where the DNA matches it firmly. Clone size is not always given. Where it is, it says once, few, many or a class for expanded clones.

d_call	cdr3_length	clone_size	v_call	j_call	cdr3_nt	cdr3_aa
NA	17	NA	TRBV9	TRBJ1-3	TGTGCCAGCAGCGTAGCGGGACACTTCAACTCTGGAAACACCATATATTTT	CASSVAGHFNSGNTIYF
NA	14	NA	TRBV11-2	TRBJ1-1	TGTGCCAGCAGCGTCTGGCAGGGGAACACTGAAGCTTTCTTT	CASSVWQGNTEAFF
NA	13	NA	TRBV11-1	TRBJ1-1	TGTGCCAGCAGCTTAGCGGGGGGAACTGAAGCTTTCTTT	CASSLAGGTEAFF
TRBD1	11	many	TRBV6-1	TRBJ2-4	TGTGCCAGCAGTGAAAGAGGACAGGGGTACTTC	CASSERGQGYF
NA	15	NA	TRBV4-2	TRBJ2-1	TGTGCCAGCAGCCAAGAGGAGGCTGAGTACAATGAGCAGTTCTTC	CASSQEEAEYNEQFF
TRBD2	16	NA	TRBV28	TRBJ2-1	TGTGCCAGCATTTGGGGGAGCGGGATCTCCTACAATGAGCAGTTCTTC	CASIWGSGISYNEQFF
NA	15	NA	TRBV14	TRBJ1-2	TGTGCCAGCACCGAAACGGCCAGGGGCAACTATGGCTACACCTTC	CASTETARGNYGYTF
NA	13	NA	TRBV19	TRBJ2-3	TGTGCCAGTAGTGAGGGAGTCCCAGATACGCAGTATTTT	CASSEGVPDTQYF
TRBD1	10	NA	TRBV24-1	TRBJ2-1	TGTGCCACCAGTTGGCAGGGGGAGTTCTTC	CATSWQGEFF
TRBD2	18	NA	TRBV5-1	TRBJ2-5	TGCGCCAGCAGCTCTGAAATCACGGGACTAGCGGGGGAAGAGACCCAGTACTTC	CASSSEITGLAGEETQYF